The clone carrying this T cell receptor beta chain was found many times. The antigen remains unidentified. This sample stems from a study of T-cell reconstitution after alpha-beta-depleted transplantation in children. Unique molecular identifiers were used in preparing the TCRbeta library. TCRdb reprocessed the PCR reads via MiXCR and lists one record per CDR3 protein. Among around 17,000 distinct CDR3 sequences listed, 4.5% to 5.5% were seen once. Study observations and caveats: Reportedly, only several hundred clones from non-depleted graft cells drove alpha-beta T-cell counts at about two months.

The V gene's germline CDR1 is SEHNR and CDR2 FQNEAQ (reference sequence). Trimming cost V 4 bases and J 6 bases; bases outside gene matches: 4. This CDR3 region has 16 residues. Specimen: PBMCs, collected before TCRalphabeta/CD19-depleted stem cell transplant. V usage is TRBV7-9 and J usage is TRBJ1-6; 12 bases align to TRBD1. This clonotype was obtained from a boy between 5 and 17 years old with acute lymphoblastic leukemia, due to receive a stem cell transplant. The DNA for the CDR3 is TGTGCCAGCAGCTCCCTGGGACAGGGGGCTAATTCACCCCTCCACTTT. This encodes CASSSLGQGANSPLHF.